Listed below are T cell receptor beta chains from one sample, sequenced in a study of T-cell reconstitution after alpha-beta-depleted transplantation in children. TCRdb used MiXCR to reprocess the PCR reads, holding one entry per CDR3 protein. Of hundreds of thousands of distinct CDR3 sequences in the sample, 16% were seen once. Source: PBMCs from the stem cell graft donor, taken from the stem cell graft. All receptors derive from a human donor who donated a stem cell graft to a child with acute myeloid leukemia. CDR3s include the opening cysteine and the closing phenylalanine or tryptophan. Each record gives: clone size, V gene, J gene, D gene, CDR3 protein, CDR3 DNA. D genes are given only for firm matches. Not all rows give a size; the values are once, few, many and, for expanded clones, a class.

size: many; V: TRBV20-1; J: TRBJ1-1; D: -; CDR3: CSAREPGPQVTEAFF; DNA: TGCAGTGCTAGAGAACCAGGACCGCAGGTCACTGAAGCTTTCTTT
size: few; V: TRBV7-2; J: TRBJ2-1; D: -; CDR3: CASSFGTVTYNEQFF; DNA: TGTGCCAGCAGCTTTGGGACTGTCACCTACAATGAGCAGTTCTTC
size: many; V: TRBV7-9; J: TRBJ1-2; D: TRBD1; CDR3: CASSLASTGIF; DNA: TGTGCCAGCAGCTTGGCCTCGACAGGGATCTTC
size: few; V: TRBV19; J: TRBJ1-2; D: TRBD1; CDR3: CASSIDTRQGYGYTF; DNA: TGTGCCAGTAGTATAGATACTCGACAGGGCTATGGCTACACCTTC
size: many; V: TRBV5-6; J: TRBJ2-7; D: -; CDR3: CASSSPDGPSYEQYF; DNA: TGTGCCAGCAGCTCGCCGGACGGTCCCTCCTACGAGCAGTACTTC
size: many; V: TRBV20-1; J: TRBJ2-3; D: -; CDR3: CSARDLLGSADTQYF; DNA: TGCAGTGCTAGAGATCTTTTAGGGTCAGCAGATACGCAGTATTTT
size: few; V: TRBV7-9; J: TRBJ2-5; D: TRBD1; CDR3: CASSLGDRGRLETQYF; DNA: TGTGCCAGCAGCTTAGGGGACAGGGGGCGTTTGGAGACCCAGTACTTC
size: -; V: TRBV28; J: TRBJ1-5; D: -; CDR3: CASSFGADHQPQHF; DNA: TGTGCCAGCAGTTTTGGGGCAGACCATCAGCCCCAGCATTTT
size: many; V: TRBV20-1; J: TRBJ1-6; D: TRBD1; CDR3: CSARTGVSPLHF; DNA: TGCAGTGCCCGGACAGGGGTTTCACCCCTCCACTTT
size: -; V: TRBV5-1; J: TRBJ2-5; D: -; CDR3: CASSVNQETQYF; DNA: TGCGCCAGCAGCGTAAACCAAGAGACCCAGTACTTC
size: many; V: TRBV20-1; J: TRBJ1-4; D: -; CDR3: CSAGDSGVEKLFF; DNA: TGCAGTGCTGGTGACAGTGGGGTTGAAAAACTGTTTTTT
size: few; V: TRBV5-6; J: TRBJ2-2; D: TRBD2; CDR3: CASSLASGLAATNTGELFF; DNA: TGTGCCAGCAGCTTGGCCTCGGGACTAGCGGCTACGAACACCGGGGAGCTGTTTTTT
size: few; V: TRBV5-1; J: TRBJ2-3; D: -; CDR3: CASSLGNPTDTQYF; DNA: TGCGCCAGCAGCTTGGGGAACCCCACAGATACGCAGTATTTT
size: many; V: TRBV20-1; J: TRBJ2-1; D: -; CDR3: CSARGVRTYNEQFF; DNA: TGCAGTGCTAGAGGGGTCAGGACTTACAATGAGCAGTTCTTC
size: -; V: TRBV6-5; J: TRBJ2-3; D: TRBD1; CDR3: CASSFGGQGATDTQYF; DNA: TGTGCCAGCAGTTTTGGGGGACAGGGCGCCACAGATACGCAGTATTTT
size: many; V: TRBV5-1; J: TRBJ1-2; D: TRBD1; CDR3: CASRPDRSNYGYTF; DNA: TGCGCCAGCAGGCCGGACAGGTCTAACTATGGCTACACCTTC
size: many; V: TRBV29-1; J: TRBJ2-2; D: TRBD1; CDR3: CSPETGQQTNTGELFF; DNA: TGCAGCCCGGAAACGGGACAGCAGACGAACACCGGGGAGCTGTTTTTT
size: few; V: TRBV20-1; J: TRBJ2-3; D: TRBD1; CDR3: CSATTGTGATDTQYF; DNA: TGCAGTGCGACAACCGGGACAGGGGCTACAGATACGCAGTATTTT
size: many; V: TRBV7-8; J: TRBJ2-3; D: -; CDR3: CASSPNRDLGTDTQYF; DNA: TGTGCCAGCAGCCCGAACAGGGATCTGGGCACAGATACGCAGTATTTT
size: -; V: TRBV6-2/TRBV6-3; J: TRBJ1-3; D: -; CDR3: CASSSGLNTIYF; DNA: TGTGCCAGCAGCTCCGGACTGAACACCATATATTTT
size: many; V: TRBV20-1; J: TRBJ1-6; D: -; CDR3: CSARAGTVNSPLHF; DNA: TGCAGTGCTAGAGCAGGGACGGTCAATTCACCCCTCCACTTT
size: many; V: TRBV4-2; J: TRBJ2-2; D: TRBD1; CDR3: CASRKTGASGELFF; DNA: TGTGCCAGCAGAAAAACAGGGGCGTCCGGGGAGCTGTTTTTT
size: few; V: TRBV7-7; J: TRBJ2-1; D: -; CDR3: CASSLAAQSAEQFF; DNA: TGTGCCAGCAGCTTAGCGGCGCAGTCAGCCGAGCAGTTCTTC
size: -; V: TRBV20-1; J: TRBJ2-5; D: -; CDR3: CSAGVPGQETQYF; DNA: TGCAGTGCTGGGGTACCGGGGCAAGAGACCCAGTACTTC
size: -; V: TRBV12-3/TRBV12-4; J: TRBJ1-1; D: -; CDR3: CASAPSGNTEAFF; DNA: TGTGCCAGCGCCCCGTCGGGGAACACTGAAGCTTTCTTT
size: -; V: TRBV30; J: TRBJ1-1; D: -; CDR3: CAWYGQREAFF; DNA: TGTGCCTGGTACGGACAGAGGGAAGCTTTCTTT
size: -; V: TRBV19; J: TRBJ1-2; D: -; CDR3: CASSTPGLTDLYGYTF; DNA: TGTGCCAGTAGTACACCCGGCTTGACAGATCTCTATGGCTACACCTTC
size: many; V: TRBV20-1; J: TRBJ1-2; D: -; CDR3: CSARSRLANYGYTF; DNA: TGCAGTGCTAGGTCCAGACTAGCTAACTATGGCTACACCTTC
size: many; V: TRBV12-3/TRBV12-4; J: TRBJ1-1; D: -; CDR3: CASKDTQNTEAFF; DNA: TGTGCCAGCAAAGACACTCAGAACACTGAAGCTTTCTTT
size: -; V: TRBV7-9; J: TRBJ2-3; D: TRBD1; CDR3: CASSLNRQGPTDTQYF; DNA: TGTGCCAGCAGTCTCAACCGACAGGGCCCCACAGATACGCAGTATTTT
size: -; V: TRBV7-2; J: TRBJ2-6; D: -; CDR3: CASSLVSGSGANVLTF; DNA: TGTGCCAGCAGCTTAGTTTCCGGCTCTGGGGCCAACGTCCTGACTTTC
size: -; V: TRBV5-1; J: TRBJ1-1; D: TRBD1; CDR3: CASSMTGGRTEAFF; DNA: TGCGCCAGCAGCATGACAGGGGGGCGCACTGAAGCTTTCTTT
size: -; V: TRBV3-1; J: TRBJ1-5; D: TRBD1; CDR3: CASCPGQGRVRSNQPQHF; DNA: TGTGCCAGCTGTCCGGGACAGGGAAGGGTCCGGAGCAATCAGCCCCAGCATTTT
size: many; V: TRBV20-1; J: TRBJ2-3; D: TRBD2; CDR3: CSASGTSGGRTDTQYF; DNA: TGCAGTGCCTCCGGGACTAGCGGGGGGCGCACAGATACGCAGTATTTT
size: -; V: TRBV7-6; J: TRBJ2-1; D: -; CDR3: CASSSLQGLGGNEQFF; DNA: TGTGCCAGCAGCTCTCTCCAGGGGCTTGGGGGCAATGAGCAGTTCTTC
size: many; V: TRBV7-9; J: TRBJ2-7; D: -; CDR3: CASRKPQGLSYEQYF; DNA: TGTGCCAGCAGGAAGCCACAGGGTCTCTCCTACGAGCAGTACTTC
size: many; V: TRBV20-1; J: TRBJ2-7; D: TRBD1; CDR3: CSASRDREYEQYF; DNA: TGCAGTGCTAGCCGGGACAGGGAGTACGAGCAGTACTTC
size: -; V: TRBV6-2/TRBV6-3; J: TRBJ2-1; D: -; CDR3: CASIQRGFTHNEQFF; DNA: TGTGCCAGCATCCAACGGGGTTTTACCCACAATGAGCAGTTCTTC
size: -; V: TRBV18; J: TRBJ1-5; D: -; CDR3: CASSPTEPNQPQHF; DNA: TGTGCCAGCTCACCAACGGAACCGAATCAGCCCCAGCATTTT
size: -; V: TRBV4-3; J: TRBJ1-6; D: -; CDR3: CASSQARMALGDSPLHF; DNA: TGCGCCAGCAGCCAAGCAAGGATGGCCCTTGGAGATTCACCCCTCCACTTT
size: -; V: TRBV9; J: TRBJ1-2; D: -; CDR3: CASSASSNLGEGYTF; DNA: TGTGCCAGCAGCGCGAGCTCCAACTTAGGAGAGGGCTACACCTTC
size: -; V: TRBV24-1; J: TRBJ1-5; D: -; CDR3: CATSGRGLQPQHF; DNA: TGTGCCACCAGTGGGAGGGGTCTTCAGCCCCAGCATTTT
size: many; V: TRBV20-1; J: TRBJ2-1; D: -; CDR3: CSAPDGAYNEQFF; DNA: TGCAGTGCCCCCGACGGAGCCTACAATGAGCAGTTCTTC
size: many; V: TRBV20-1; J: TRBJ2-3; D: -; CDR3: CSAVRADWRGPGDTQYF; DNA: TGCAGTGCCGTTCGGGCTGACTGGCGGGGGCCGGGAGATACGCAGTATTTT
size: -; V: TRBV11-2; J: TRBJ2-2; D: TRBD2; CDR3: CASSFSGGGWTGELFF; DNA: TGTGCCAGCAGCTTTTCCGGGGGGGGGTGGACCGGGGAGCTGTTTTTT
size: many; V: TRBV20-1; J: TRBJ1-5; D: -; CDR3: CSARERGRSSNQPQHF; DNA: TGCAGTGCTAGAGAGCGGGGACGGTCTTCCAATCAGCCCCAGCATTTT
size: many; V: TRBV6-1; J: TRBJ1-1; D: -; CDR3: CASSAGAGYTEAFF; DNA: TGTGCCAGCAGTGCAGGGGCCGGGTACACTGAAGCTTTCTTT
size: -; V: TRBV7-8; J: TRBJ2-3; D: TRBD2; CDR3: CASSSSRLAGTDTQYF; DNA: TGTGCCAGCAGCTCTTCCCGACTAGCGGGGACAGATACGCAGTATTTT
size: many; V: TRBV6-1; J: TRBJ2-7; D: -; CDR3: CASRVSGGDYEQYF; DNA: TGTGCCAGCAGGGTTTCAGGCGGGGATTACGAGCAGTACTTC
size: many; V: TRBV11-2; J: TRBJ2-6; D: -; CDR3: CASSSLPGANVLTF; DNA: TGTGCCAGCAGCTCCCTCCCTGGGGCCAACGTCCTGACTTTC
size: many; V: TRBV9; J: TRBJ2-7; D: TRBD1; CDR3: CASSVLGQGAYEQYF; DNA: TGTGCCAGCAGCGTACTCGGACAGGGAGCCTACGAGCAGTACTTC
size: few; V: TRBV12-3/TRBV12-4; J: TRBJ2-7; D: TRBD1; CDR3: CASSPDRGLGEQYF; DNA: TGTGCCAGCAGCCCGGACAGGGGGCTGGGTGAGCAGTACTTC
size: -; V: TRBV11-3; J: TRBJ2-5; D: TRBD2; CDR3: CASSLGFGRQETQYF; DNA: TGTGCCAGCAGCTTAGGATTCGGGAGGCAAGAGACCCAGTACTTC
size: -; V: TRBV18; J: TRBJ2-1; D: TRBD1; CDR3: CASSPDRGSSYNEQFF; DNA: TGTGCCAGCTCTCCTGACAGGGGGAGCTCCTACAATGAGCAGTTCTTC
size: -; V: TRBV4-1; J: TRBJ2-1; D: -; CDR3: CASRGGIHYEQFF; DNA: TGCGCCAGCAGAGGGGGGATCCACTATGAGCAGTTCTTC